This is a list of T cell receptor beta chains from one sample in a study of cytomegalovirus exposure and HLA in healthy donors. Using immunoSEQ multiplex PCR, the repertoire was profiled, and TCRdb retains in-frame clones only, with some absent. The sample lists roughly 99,000 clones; 75% to 85% were seen once. Sequences were obtained from PBMCs. Receptors originate from a male donor in good health and CMV-seropositive. The CDR3 runs from the conserved cysteine through the conserved F or W. The order of the fields is V gene, D gene, J gene, clone size, CDR3 DNA, CDR3 protein. D genes are given only for firm matches. Rows give clone size only sometimes, using once, few, many, or a class for an expanded clone.

>TRBV19|TRBD1|TRBJ1-5|NA
TGTGCCAGTAGTTTCTTCCACAGGGGCCCCAATCAGCCCCAGCATTTT
CASSFFHRGPNQPQHF
>TRBV7-2|NA|TRBJ2-1|NA
TGTGCCAGCAGCCCCCCCCCGGGGGTATACAATGAGCAGTTCTTC
CASSPPPGVYNEQFF
>TRBV5-1|TRBD2|TRBJ2-2|NA
TGCGCCAGCAGCCCCCTAGCGGGGGGCCGGGACTTGAACACCGGGGAGCTGTTTTTT
CASSPLAGGRDLNTGELFF
>TRBV4-2|TRBD1|TRBJ2-7|NA
TGTGCCAGCAGCGAAACCCCCGGACAGGGGGGCTACGAGCAGTACTTC
CASSETPGQGGYEQYF
>TRBV30|NA|TRBJ1-1|few
TGTGCCTGGAGTGCCGGTGGGGGAGGGGACACTGAAGCTTTCTTT
CAWSAGGGGDTEAFF
>TRBV7-2|TRBD1|TRBJ2-1|NA
TGTGCCAGCAGCACCCGACAGGGAAGGGTTGGAAATGAGCAGTTCTTC
CASSTRQGRVGNEQFF
>TRBV6-1|NA|TRBJ1-2|NA
TGTGCCAGCAGTGAAGCGGGCTCTAACTATGGCTACACCTTC
CASSEAGSNYGYTF
>TRBV6-1|NA|TRBJ1-1|NA
TGTGCCAGCAGTGACCTCTCCCCGGTGGGGAGGACTGAAGCTTTCTTT
CASSDLSPVGRTEAFF
>TRBV7-2|TRBD1|TRBJ2-7|NA
TGTGCCAGCAGCTCACAGGGGGCGCGCTCCGAGCAGTACTTC
CASSSQGARSEQYF
>TRBV10-2|TRBD1|TRBJ2-7|NA
TGCGCCAGCCCCGACAGGGACGAGCAGTACTTC
CASPDRDEQYF
>TRBV5-6|NA|TRBJ1-1|few
TGTGCCAGCAGCTCCACGGTGAACACTGAAGCTTTCTTT
CASSSTVNTEAFF
>TRBV6-5|TRBD1|TRBJ1-2|NA
TGTGCCAGCAGGCTACAGGGGGCTGGGTATGGCTACACCTTC
CASRLQGAGYGYTF
>TRBV6-1|NA|TRBJ1-2|NA
TGTGCCAGCAGTGAATCCAAGAGTTACTTC
CASSESKSYF
>TRBV9|NA|TRBJ1-1|NA
TGTGCCAGCAGCGTAGCGGTCCACACTGAAGCTTTCTTT
CASSVAVHTEAFF
>TRBV9|NA|TRBJ2-7|NA
TGTGCCAGCAGCGTAGGAGGGATCTCCTACGAGCAGTACTTC
CASSVGGISYEQYF
>TRBV30|TRBD2|TRBJ2-1|NA
TGTGCCTGCGGCAGCGGGGGATACAATGAGCAGTTCTTC
CACGSGGYNEQFF
>TRBV6-6|NA|TRBJ1-5|NA
TGTGCCAGCGTCGCAGGGGGCAATCAGCCCCAGCATTTT
CASVAGGNQPQHF
>TRBV6-1|NA|TRBJ1-1|NA
TGTGCCAGCAGTTCAAGGAGGGGCCTGGACACTGAAGCTTTCTTT
CASSSRRGLDTEAFF
>TRBV25-1|TRBD2|TRBJ2-3|NA
TGTGCCAGCAGTGGGAGTAGCGGGGGCGGGGATACGCAGTATTTT
CASSGSSGGGDTQYF
>TRBV30|NA|TRBJ1-2|NA
TGTGCCTGGAGTAGCCAGGGGCTCCATTCTGGCTACACCTTC
CAWSSQGLHSGYTF
>TRBV4-2|TRBD1|TRBJ1-6|NA
TGTGCCAGCAGCCAAGATGTACAGGGGGGTAATTCACCCCTCCACTTT
CASSQDVQGGNSPLHF
>TRBV5-4|TRBD2|TRBJ2-3|NA
TGTGCCCTCAGCAGCGGGGGGGCCACAGATACGCAGTATTTT
CALSSGGATDTQYF
>TRBV5-4|NA|TRBJ2-1|NA
TGTGCCAGCAGTTATACGATGGGGGGTATCGATGAGCAGTTCTTC
CASSYTMGGIDEQFF
>TRBV5-1|NA|TRBJ2-7|NA
TGCGCCAGCAGCCAAGTCCCGGGATCCTCCTACGAGCAGTACTTC
CASSQVPGSSYEQYF
>TRBV7-2|TRBD2|TRBJ2-2|NA
TGTGCCAGCAGCTTAGGCCTAGCGGGGACCGGGGAGCTGTTTTTT
CASSLGLAGTGELFF
>TRBV5-4|NA|TRBJ1-2|few
TGTGCCAGCAGCCAGGCAGCAGTTTCCCACTATGGCTACACCTTC
CASSQAAVSHYGYTF
>TRBV4-2|TRBD2|TRBJ2-3|NA
TGTGCCAGCAGCCCGGGAGAGGAGCGGGACTTCTTTTCGGCGCAGTATTTT
CASSPGEERDFFSAQYF
>TRBV5-1|TRBD1|TRBJ2-5|NA
TGCGCCAGCAGCCCCGACAGACAGGGGGCGGGAGAGACCCAGTACTTC
CASSPDRQGAGETQYF
>TRBV5-4|TRBD2|TRBJ2-5|NA
TGTGCCAGCAGCTTGGGTGGACTAGCTGCGGAGACCCAGTACTTC
CASSLGGLAAETQYF
>TRBV29-1|TRBD1|TRBJ1-1|NA
TGCAGCGTTGGACAGGGGGCGTGGGACACTGAAGCTTTCTTT
CSVGQGAWDTEAFF
>TRBV5-3|NA|TRBJ2-7|once
TGTGCCAGAAGCACGCGGGGAGTAGTCGAGCAGTACTTC
CARSTRGVVEQYF
>TRBV6-4|NA|TRBJ1-5|few
TGTGCCAGCAGTGTAGAGGAAAATCAGCCCCAGCATTTT
CASSVEENQPQHF
>TRBV28|NA|TRBJ1-2|NA
TGTGCCAGCAGTCCGGGACACCCCTGGGGCTATGGCTACACCTTC
CASSPGHPWGYGYTF
>TRBV30|NA|TRBJ1-6|few
TGTGCCTGGAGTGGGGTATTGGAGGGTAATTCACCCCTCCACTTT
CAWSGVLEGNSPLHF
>TRBV5-4|NA|TRBJ2-7|NA
TGTGCCAGCAGCTTGGCCTACAGGGACCGGTACGAGCAGTACTTC
CASSLAYRDRYEQYF
>TRBV4-3|NA|TRBJ2-5|NA
TGCGCCAGCAGCCAAACAGGGTTGGAGACCCAGTACTTC
CASSQTGLETQYF
>TRBV5-1|NA|TRBJ1-2|NA
TGCGCCAGCAGCTTGGGGGACTTCTTGGATGGCTACACCTTC
CASSLGDFLDGYTF
>TRBV20-1|NA|TRBJ1-1|once
TGCAGTGCTCCCGGTGGAGGGCGGGCTTTCTTT
CSAPGGGRAFF
>TRBV4-1|TRBD2|TRBJ2-7|NA
TGCGCCAGCAGCCAAGAAGGTAGCGGGGGCGAGCAGTACTTC
CASSQEGSGGEQYF
>TRBV6-5|NA|TRBJ2-1|NA
TGTGCCAGCACCTCCCCCAGCGGGTTAATCAATGAGCAGTTCTTC
CASTSPSGLINEQFF
>TRBV29-1|TRBD2|TRBJ2-1|NA
TGCAGCGTTGAAGGAGCGGGGGGGTGGCACAATGAGCAGTTCTTC
CSVEGAGGWHNEQFF
>TRBV18|NA|TRBJ2-7|few
TGTGCCAGCTCACCAAGGGGGGGAGCGCCCTACGAGCAGTACTTC
CASSPRGGAPYEQYF
>TRBV5-6|NA|TRBJ2-5|NA
TGTGCCAGCAGCTTGGGTTCCACCCTCCTAGGCACCCAGTACTTC
CASSLGSTLLGTQYF
>TRBV15|NA|TRBJ1-4|NA
TGTGCCACCAGCAGAGGACCACCTTTCAGGGAAAAACTGTTTTTT
CATSRGPPFREKLFF
>TRBV6-5|NA|TRBJ2-7|NA
TGTGCCAGCTATGACAGGTTTTCCTACGAGCAGTACTTC
CASYDRFSYEQYF
>TRBV6-5|NA|TRBJ1-1|NA
TGTGCCAGCAGTTACACTCCTCGACAGAAGAACACTGAAGCTTTCTTT
CASSYTPRQKNTEAFF
>TRBV19|TRBD1|TRBJ2-7|NA
TGTGCCAGTAGTACCCTCAGGGGGTATGCCTACGAGCAGTACTTC
CASSTLRGYAYEQYF
>TRBV5-6|NA|TRBJ1-1|NA
TGTGCCAGCAGCTTGGGACAAAGGTGGACTGAAGCTTTCTTT
CASSLGQRWTEAFF